This passage covers 7 T cell receptor beta chains from one sample sequenced in a study of cytomegalovirus exposure and HLA in healthy donors. Primers included in the PCR were 60 Vbeta and 13 Jbeta primers. This table comes from immunoSEQ multiplex PCR, and its TCRdb copy is limited to in-frame clones, with some not included. The sample carries 110,000 or so clones, 67% recorded once. The material sequenced was PBMCs. These receptors all stem from a man between 18 and 35 years old in good health and CMV-seropositive.

The chain employs TRBV27 and TRBJ1-1; 9 bases map to TRBD1. This CDR3 is 16 amino acids long. Germline V gene sequence: CDR1 MNHEY, CDR2 SMNVEV (reference sequence). V shed 3 bases and J 2 bases; nucleotides not matched to a gene: 7. The CDR3 bases are TGTGCCAGCAGTTTCTTGACAGGGGGGATAAACACTGAAGCTTTCTTT. It yields the protein CASSFLTGGINTEAFF.

This chain uses TRBV11-3 with TRBJ2-5; maybe TRBD2 (5 bases). The CDR3 has 14 residues. The ends were cut back, 4 bases at V and 2 bases at J, with 11 bases in the middle. Germline V gives CDR1 SGHNT, CDR2 YENEEA. CDR3 amino acids: CASSWETHQETQYF. In nucleotides, the CDR3 is TGTGCCAGCAGCTGGGAGACCCATCAAGAGACCCAGTACTTC.

The chain combines TRBV27 with TRBJ2-1; 7 positions match TRBD1. The germline CDR1 and CDR2 sequences are MNHEY and SMNVEV (reference sequence). The V and J ends lost 5 bases and 7 bases, in that order; junction bases with no gene match: 2. The CDR3 is 12 amino acids. The CDR3 coding sequence is TGTGCCAGCAGTAGACAGGGTAATGAGCAGTTCTTC. The encoded protein is CASSRQGNEQFF.

The chain carries TRBV7-9 and TRBJ2-2; D is perhaps TRBD2 (7 bases). The V gene lost 5 bases and the J gene lost 4 bases, with 20 bases spanning the gap. Germline CDR1 is SEHNR and CDR2 is FQNEAQ (reference sequence). This CDR3 contains 17 residues. The CDR3 region is CASSPWGMAGATGELFF. CDR3 nucleotide sequence: TGTGCCAGCAGCCCATGGGGGATGGCGGGGGCCACCGGGGAGCTGTTTTTT.

This clone has only a few counts. The V call is TRBV6-1, the J call TRBJ2-3; TRBD1 agrees at 11 bases. The CDR3 has 15 residues. With V trimmed by 1 base and J by 6 bases, 3 bases remained unmatched. CDR1 MNHNS and CDR2 SASEGT come from the germline V gene. DNA of the CDR3: TGTGCCAGCAGTGAAGGGACAGGGGGCATGGATACGCAGTATTTT. Translating gives CASSEGTGGMDTQYF.

The table lists this clone with a few counts. The chain carries TRBV6-1 and TRBJ1-2; D is perhaps TRBD1 (5 bases). Trimming shortened V by 6 bases and J by 4 bases, and 18 bases separated the two germline ends. The CDR3 contains 15 residues. Germline CDR1 is MNHNS and CDR2 is SASEGT. CDR3 residues: CASRPPGLWTYGYTF. CDR3 nucleotide sequence: TGTGCCAGCAGACCCCCGGGACTCTGGACCTATGGCTACACCTTC.

The J gene is TRBJ2-7, the V gene TRBV28; weak D call: TRBD2 (5 bases). Per germline, CDR1 MDHEN and CDR2 SYDVKM. The CDR3 covers 12 residues. V was clipped by 5 bases and J by 7 bases, with 12 bases between them. The CDR3 DNA is TGTGCCAGCAGTGCTAGCTTTGGGGAGCAGTACGTC. It is translated as CASSASFGEQYV.